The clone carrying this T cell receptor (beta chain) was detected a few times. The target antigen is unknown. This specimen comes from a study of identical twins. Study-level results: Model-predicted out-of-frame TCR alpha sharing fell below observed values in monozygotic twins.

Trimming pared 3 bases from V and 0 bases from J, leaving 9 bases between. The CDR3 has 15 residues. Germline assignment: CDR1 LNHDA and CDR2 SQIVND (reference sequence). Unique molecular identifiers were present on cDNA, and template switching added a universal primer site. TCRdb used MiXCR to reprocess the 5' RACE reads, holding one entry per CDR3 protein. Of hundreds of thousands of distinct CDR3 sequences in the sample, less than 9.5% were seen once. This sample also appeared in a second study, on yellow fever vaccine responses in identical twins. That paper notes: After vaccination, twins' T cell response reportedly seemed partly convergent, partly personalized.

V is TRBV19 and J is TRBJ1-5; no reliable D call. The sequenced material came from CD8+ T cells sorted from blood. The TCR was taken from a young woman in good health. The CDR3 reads CASSITAYSNQPQHF. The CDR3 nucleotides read TGTGCCAGTAGTATTACAGCTTATAGCAATCAGCCCCAGCATTTT.